This T cell receptor (beta chain) was captured by sequencing in a study of early T cells in non-severe SARS-CoV-2 infection (dated by TCRdb to 2020 to 2023). A note on the overall study: Because TCR sequencing was done on bulk RNA from unsorted whole blood, the alpha and beta chains could not be paired. The investigation overall reported the following: Matching against VDJdb was skewed toward anti-spike CD8 responses, likely underestimated virus-specific expansions, and missed private and CD4 specificities.

A case-control design nested within a healthcare worker cohort in London, UK, was used, with weekly nasopharyngeal swab PCR tests and blood sampling performed. Between 23 and 31 March 2020, the week of the UK lockdown, healthcare workers were enrolled and then followed up weekly for as long as 16 weeks. The library was obtained by 5' RACE. The instrument given in TCRdb is NextSeq 500. In the TCR library protocol, unique molecular identifiers were attached to individual cDNA molecules to correct for PCR bias and sequencing error. Both TCR alpha and beta chains were sequenced, and tight co-correlation was observed between alpha and beta sequence abundances in each sample. In the source study's methods: V gene, J gene and CDR3 annotation of TCR sequences was performed with Decombinator V4. TCRs were defined as expanded if a significant change between any two time points was detected under a Poisson model with p below 0.0001. TCR abundances were normalised to the total number of TCRs sequenced per sample and were expressed as counts per million. MAIT TCRs were defined by TRAV1-2 paired with TRAJ12, TRAJ20 or TRAJ33, and iNKT TCRs by TRAV10 paired with TRAJ18. VDJdb, accessed 1 November 2021, was searched for CMV, EBV and SARS-CoV-2 annotated TCRs, excluding TCRs annotated for multiple antigens. The public reads were reanalyzed by TCRdb: fastp trimming at Q25, MiXCR alignment, in-frame beta chains only. CDR3 protein duplicates are merged, each entry listing the most common genes and DNA. These V and J calls are TCRdb output, not the study's own analysis. The sample table shows approximately 83,000 distinct CDR3 sequences, and over 13% are seen once. Clones ranked in the top ten supply roughly 3.1% of the sample.

The germline V gene (reference sequence) yields GTSNPN for CDR1 and SVGIG for CDR2. The CDR3 runs 13 residues from the cysteine to the phenylalanine. Only the CDR3 region is kept as DNA, spanning 39 bases read in frame from base 1. V is pared back by 0 bases and J by 4 bases, with 7 bases lying between the germline termini. Of note for this clonotype: The specificity of this receptor is unknown. No base quality values were provided; no much bigger clone lies one nucleotide off.

The clonotype was recovered from an adult who was a healthcare worker with PCR-confirmed SARS-CoV-2 infection or an uninfected control (not recorded which). The sequenced sample consisted of whole blood. This chain joins TRBV30 to TRBJ1-3; the D gene identity is not certain. The nucleotides are TGTGCCTGGAGTGTAACAGCGGGAAACACCATATATTTT. Its translation is CAWSVTAGNTIYF.